This TCR beta chain was captured by sequencing in a study of OX40 agonist ivuxolimab in advanced cancers. General study results and limits: Normalized T-cell clonal expansion was also low in a subset of nonresponders.

The V gene's germline CDR1 is SGHAT and CDR2 FQNNGV. The CDR3 is made up of 15 amino acids. V was pared by 4 bases and J by 5 bases, with 14 bases between. Sampled blood was obtained at baseline, cycle 4 day 1, and cycle 7 day 1. The method was immunoSEQ multiplex PCR; TCRdb's version includes in-frame clones alone and lacks a portion of them. In the table there are fewer than 45,000 clones, 75% to 90% of which are singletons. Points on this clone: Its antigen is still unknown.

The TCR was taken from an adult with an advanced solid tumor such as melanoma, head and neck, liver or kidney cancer. The chain uses TRBV11-2 and TRBJ2-2, with D possibly matching TRBD1 (6 bases). The material was CD4+ or CD8+ T cells sorted from blood, obtained in a trial of the OX40 agonist ivuxolimab. The CDR3 DNA is TGTGCCAGCAGCTATAGACTAACAGGGACCGGGGAGCTGTTTTTT. It specifies CASSYRLTGTGELFF.